These 17 T cell receptor beta chains share one sample of origin, sequenced in a study of T cells in Graves' hyperthyroidism and ophthalmopathy (dated by TCRdb to the late 2010s). Receptor libraries were prepared by multiplex PCR. Sequencing was carried out with an Illumina HiSeq 2000. Amplification of TCR beta CDR3 regions was carried out from RNA transcripts. A first-round RT-PCR of the TCR CDR3 used the HTBI primer set with the Qiagen OneStep RT-PCR kit. TCRdb itself trimmed the public reads at Q25 with fastp, ran MiXCR and retained productive beta chains. Each record represents a unique CDR3 protein, reported with the most common genes and DNA among its rows. The sample yields some 690,000 distinct CDR3 sequences; roughly a sixth were counted once. Jointly, the top ten make up about 16% of the sample. The specimen was blood. The receptor source for this set is a man aged 50 to 59 with Graves' hyperthyroidism.

There are many counts of this clonotype. The genes are TRBV28 and TRBJ2-2; 8 bases match TRBD1. V shed 3 bases and J 5 bases; nucleotides not matched to a gene: 5. The CDR3 is 15 amino acids. CDR1 is MDHEN and CDR2 is SYDVKM in the germline V gene. CDR3 in DNA: TGTGCCAGCAGTTTGGACAGGGTGAGAACCGGGGAGCTGTTTTTT. This translates into CASSLDRVRTGELFF. The full variable domain, with the rest looked up from reference TRBV28 and TRBJ2-2, is DVKVTQSSRYLVKRTGEKVFLECVQDMDHENMFWYRQDPGLGLRLIYFSYDVKMKEKGDIPEGYSVSREKKERFSLILESASTNQTSMYLCASSLDRVRTGELFFGEGSRLTVL.

This clonotype was counted at least ten times. The chain is built from TRBV10-3 and TRBJ2-7, with D hard to call. The CDR3 consists of 13 residues. Germline V gene sequence: CDR1 ENHRY, CDR2 SYGVKD. The V end was cut by 9 bases, the J end by 5 bases, with 17 bases between. CDR3 in DNA: TGTGCCATATCCAAGACCGACGTTGACGAGCAGTACTTC. Residues: CAISKTDVDEQYF.

The table lists this clonotype with many counts. The J gene is TRBJ2-1, the V gene TRBV27, with 8 positions matching TRBD1. The germline gives CDR1 MNHEY, CDR2 SMNVEV (reference sequence). CDR3 length equals 17 residues. V lost 1 base to trimming and J lost 3 bases; unmatched junction nucleotides: 8. The CDR3 loop reads CASSLYPGGIGYNEQFF. CDR3 coding DNA: TGTGCCAGCAGTTTATATCCAGGGGGCATTGGCTACAATGAGCAGTTCTTC.

There are many counts of this clonotype. J is TRBJ1-2 and V is TRBV2, with D possibly TRBD1 on 5 matching bases. V was shortened by 8 bases and J by 6 bases, with 16 bases between the two germline ends. CDR1 and CDR2 from the germline V gene are SNHLY and FYNNEI. The CDR3 loop spans 13 amino acids. CDR3 residues: CASELRVFNGYTF. CDR3 coding DNA: TGTGCCAGCGAACTCAGGGTTTTCAATGGCTACACCTTC.

This clonotype was detected many times. The V and J genes are TRBV5-4 and TRBJ2-3; 8 bases fit TRBD2. V lost 4 bases, J lost 2 bases, and 6 bases stayed unmatched. This CDR3 comprises 15 residues. Per germline, CDR1 SGHNT and CDR2 YYREEE (reference sequence). The CDR3 DNA follows: TGTGCCAGCAGCCAGATAGCGGGAACCACAGATACGCAGTATTTT. Protein sequence: CASSQIAGTTDTQYF.

This clonotype occurred many times. The CDR3 sequence is CASSLRQLRTGELFF. The CDR3 DNA follows: TGTGCCAGCAGTTTACGGCAGCTAAGGACCGGGGAGCTGTTTTTT. The chain joins TRBV28 to TRBJ2-2, with D uncertain. The CDR3 covers 15 residues. From germline, CDR1 is MDHEN and CDR2 SYDVKM. V was cut by 2 bases and J by 5 bases, with 12 bases left in between.

This clonotype was found a few times. CDR3 region: CASRSRLLEGINQPQHF. In DNA, the CDR3 is TGTGCCAGCAGGTCGAGACTTCTTGAGGGTATTAATCAGCCCCAGCATTTT. J is TRBJ1-5 and V is TRBV6-2 or TRBV6-3; no definite D call. The germline CDR1 and CDR2 sequences are MNHEY and SVGEGT. The CDR3 runs to 17 residues. V shed 6 bases and J shed 4 bases, with 22 bases lying between them.

This chain connects TRBV18 to TRBJ1-4, with a weak D call TRBD1 (6 bases). CDR1 is KGHSH, CDR2 LQKENI, per germline. Deletions cut 5 bases from V and 4 bases from J, with 11 bases between. CDR3 size: 14 residues. This CDR3 is CASSSRTDNEKLFF. In nucleotides, the CDR3 is TGTGCCAGCTCATCTCGGACAGATAATGAAAAACTGTTTTTT.

For this clonotype: One end of the junction is discordant with germline, which a read error may explain. J is TRBJ1-1 and V is TRBV29-1; possibly TRBD1 for D (6 bases). CDR1 and CDR2 from the germline V gene are SQVTM and ANQGSEA. The CDR3 contains 11 residues. In DNA form, the CDR3 reads TGCAGCGTTGGGAACAGGGTAGAAGCATTCTTT. Encoded protein: CSVGNRVEAFF.

The sample holds one count of this clonotype. The chain uses TRBV18 and TRBJ2-3; TRBD1 matches at 10 bases. Trimming cost V 1 base and J 0 bases; bases outside gene matches: 10. Germline-derived CDR1 and CDR2 are KGHSH and LQKENI. The length of the CDR3 is 19 residues. As DNA, the CDR3 is TGTGCCAGCTCACCACAAGGGACAGGGGTGCGGGATAGCACAGATACGCAGTATTTT. It yields the protein CASSPQGTGVRDSTDTQYF.

In its sample, this clonotype was seen a few times. The genes are TRBV28 and TRBJ2-7, with a tentative D call TRBD1 (6 bases). The CDR3 loop spans 13 amino acids. Germline CDR1 is MDHEN and CDR2 is SYDVKM. The V end was cut by 10 bases, the J end by 3 bases, with 16 bases between. CDR3 sequence reads: CATKPGHRYEQYF. The CDR3 DNA is TGTGCCACTAAACCGGGACATCGCTACGAGCAGTACTTC. The variable domain in full, with the rest retrieved from reference TRBV28 and TRBJ2-7, is DVKVTQSSRYLVKRTGEKVFLECVQDMDHENMFWYRQDPGLGLRLIYFSYDVKMKEKGDIPEGYSVSREKKERFSLILESASTNQTSMYLCATKPGHRYEQYFGPGTRLTVT.

This clonotype was seen repeatedly, ten times or more. The CDR3 protein is CASQRNGYTF. CDR3 nucleotides: TGTGCCAGCCAAAGGAATGGCTACACCTTC. This sequence joins TRBV28 and TRBJ1-2; D is unresolved. The germline V gene encodes CDR1 MDHEN and CDR2 SYDVKM. The length of the CDR3 is 10 residues. Trimming left V 8 bases short and J 6 bases short, with 7 bases between.

This clonotype occurred many times. The rearrangement joins TRBV7-8 to TRBJ1-2; 9 bases map to TRBD1. In germline, CDR1 is SGHVS, CDR2 FQNEAQ. After removal of 5 bases from V and 2 bases from J, the junction contained 6 bases not matched to a gene. The CDR3 has 15 amino acids. The CDR3 DNA reads as TGTGCCAGCAGCATCAGACAGGGGGGAAACTATGGCTACACCTTC. It specifies CASSIRQGGNYGYTF.

This clonotype was found many times. V gene TRBV28 combines with J gene TRBJ2-3, with TRBD1 as a possible D gene (7 bases). The germline V gene encodes CDR1 MDHEN and CDR2 SYDVKM. Trimming pared 2 bases from V and 6 bases from J, leaving 27 bases between. The CDR3 extends over 19 amino acids. The CDR3 DNA reads as TGTGCCAGCAGTTTAGTGTTGGGCAGGGGGGTACTCCACTCTGATACGCAGTATTTT. This sequence encodes CASSLVLGRGVLHSDTQYF.

The chain joins TRBV15 to TRBJ2-7, with 10 nucleotides matching TRBD1. The CDR3 extends over 15 amino acids. Germline values: CDR1 LNHNV, CDR2 YYDKDF (reference sequence). After removal of 0 bases from V and 6 bases from J, the junction contained 5 bases not matched to a gene. The DNA for the CDR3 is TGTGCCACCAGCAGAGATAGGGACAGGGGAACCGAGCAGTACTTC. Translation: CATSRDRDRGTEQYF.

The chain has TRBV10-3 and TRBJ2-7, with a tentative D call TRBD1 (6 bases). The CDR3 is 13 amino acids. The V gene lost 4 bases and the J gene lost 0 bases, with 7 bases spanning the gap. Germline-derived CDR1 and CDR2 are ENHRY and SYGVKD. The chain's CDR3 is CAISGTDSYEQYF. CDR3 sequence (DNA): TGTGCCATCAGTGGGACAGACTCCTACGAGCAGTACTTC.

This clonotype was observed a few times. The chain couples TRBV6-1 to TRBJ2-5, with D possibly TRBD2 on 6 matching bases. CDR1 is MNHNS, CDR2 SASEGT, per germline. The V end lost 7 bases, the J end lost 5 bases, and 20 bases lay between the germline ends. The CDR3 totals 15 residues. CDR3 amino acids: CASTAYRGKGETQYF. In DNA form, the CDR3 reads TGTGCCAGCACAGCATATCGGGGGAAAGGGGAGACCCAGTACTTC.